This TCR beta chain was sequenced in a study of PD-L1 blockade in urothelial cancer. Study-level background: Male sex and bladder-origin urothelial cancer characterized about 85% of the 29 patients. Prior chemotherapy ranged from 0 to 3 regimens per patient.

In this sample, this clone turned up once. Here immunoSEQ multiplex PCR was the method, and the copy in TCRdb shows in-frame clones only, minus some. The sample holds tens of thousands of clones, 87% seen once. The time point here: pretreatment peripheral blood. The CDR3 has 14 amino acids. CDR1 and CDR2 (germline): KGHSH, LQKENI. V lost 6 bases to trimming and J lost 8 bases; unmatched junction nucleotides: 11. V usage is TRBV18 and J usage is TRBJ2-3; TRBD2 matches 7 bases. The sample here was PBMCs, taken around atezolizumab (anti-PD-L1) treatment. This TCR was recovered from a woman aged 60-75 years with urothelial cancer. The CDR3 DNA follows: TGTGCCAGCTCGTACCGGGACTATCAGGTTACGCAGTATTTT. Its translation: CASSYRDYQVTQYF.